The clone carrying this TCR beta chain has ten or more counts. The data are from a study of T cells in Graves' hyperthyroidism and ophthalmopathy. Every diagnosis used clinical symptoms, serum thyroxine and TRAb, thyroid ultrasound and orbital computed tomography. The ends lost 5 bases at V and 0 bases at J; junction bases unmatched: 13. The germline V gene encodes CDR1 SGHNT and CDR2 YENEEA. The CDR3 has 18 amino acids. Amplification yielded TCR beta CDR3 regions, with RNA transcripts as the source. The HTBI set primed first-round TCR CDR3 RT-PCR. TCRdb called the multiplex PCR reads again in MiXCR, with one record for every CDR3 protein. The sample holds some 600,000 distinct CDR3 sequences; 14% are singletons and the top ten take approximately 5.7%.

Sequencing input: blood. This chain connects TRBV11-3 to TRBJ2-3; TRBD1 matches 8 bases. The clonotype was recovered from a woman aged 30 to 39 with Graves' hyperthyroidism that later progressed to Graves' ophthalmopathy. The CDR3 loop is CASSPRDRPTPSTDTQYF. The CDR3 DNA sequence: TGTGCCAGCAGCCCCCGGGACAGGCCGACTCCTAGCACAGATACGCAGTATTTT.